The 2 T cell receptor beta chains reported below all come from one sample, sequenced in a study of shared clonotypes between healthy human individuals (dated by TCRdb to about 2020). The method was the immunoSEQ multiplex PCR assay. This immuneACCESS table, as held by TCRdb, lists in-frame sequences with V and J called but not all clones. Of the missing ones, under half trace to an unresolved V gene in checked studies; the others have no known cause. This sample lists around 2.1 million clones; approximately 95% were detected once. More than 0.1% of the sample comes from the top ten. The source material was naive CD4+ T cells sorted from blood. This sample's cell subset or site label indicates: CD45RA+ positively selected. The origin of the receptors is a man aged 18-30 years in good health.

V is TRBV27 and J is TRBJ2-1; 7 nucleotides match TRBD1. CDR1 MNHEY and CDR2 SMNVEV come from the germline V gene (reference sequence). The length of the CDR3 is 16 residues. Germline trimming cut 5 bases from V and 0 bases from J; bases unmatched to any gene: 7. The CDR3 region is CASSHPGQSSYNEQFF. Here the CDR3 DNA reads TGTGCCAGCAGTCACCCGGGACAGAGCTCCTACAATGAGCAGTTCTTC.

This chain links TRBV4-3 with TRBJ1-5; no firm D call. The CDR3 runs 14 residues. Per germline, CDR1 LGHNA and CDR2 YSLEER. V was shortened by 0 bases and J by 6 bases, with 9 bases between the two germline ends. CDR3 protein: CASSQENVGQPQHF. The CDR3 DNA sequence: TGCGCCAGCAGCCAAGAGAACGTGGGTCAGCCCCAGCATTTT.